This T cell receptor (beta chain) was captured by sequencing in a study of graft-versus-host responses after intestinal transplantation. Overall study: Every one of the recipients received anti-thymocyte globulin induction and afterwards took tacrolimus and steroids for around three years.

Produced via immunoSEQ multiplex PCR; TCRdb's table is partial and in-frame only. The data hold roughly 120,000 clones, with 85% to 95% observed a single time. Worth noting for this clone: Its antigen is undetermined.

V trimming: 0 bases; J trimming: 7 bases; junction bases outside the gene matches: 9. Germline lookup yields CDR1 SGHDT and CDR2 YYEEEE. The CDR3 spans 16 residues. Study results and limitations: Association was observed between peak circulating GvH clone levels and early post-transplant HvG declines.

Here the sequenced sample was unstimulated CD4+ T cells sorted from spleen or lymph node cells, taken before intestinal transplant. The rearrangement uses TRBV5-6 and TRBJ2-2; 7 positions match TRBD2. The origin of this receptor is a human donor who received an intestinal transplant. Here the CDR3 reads CASSLVGGSANGELFF. The CDR3 nucleotides are TGTGCCAGCAGCTTGGTGGGCGGGAGCGCTAACGGGGAGCTGTTTTTT.